A selection of T cell receptor beta chains follows, all from one sample in a study of identifying expanded T cells in peripheral blood. TCRdb's copy holds only in-frame clones and misses some; the assay was immunoSEQ multiplex PCR. The sample shows 100,000 to 150,000 clones, more than 75% of them seen only once. The specimen was blood. Receptors originate from a person aged 18-70 years in good health. CDR3s leave out the opening cysteine and the closing phenylalanine or tryptophan. Expanded clones are given a class, and other clones once, few, many or no size at all.

clone_size,v_call,j_call,cdr3_aa
many,TRBV6-1,TRBJ1-6,ASSERRNPGSPLH
NA,TRBV6-1,TRBJ1-5,ASSGLLSRGDQPQH
NA,TRBV10-2,TRBJ1-3,ASTIDWGLGNTIY
NA,TRBV4-3,TRBJ1-2,ASSPQRSRGHGYT
NA,TRBV19,TRBJ2-7,ASSMYGTINYEQY
NA,TRBV7-2,TRBJ1-5,ASSPMGGGSNQPQH
NA,TRBV9,TRBJ1-6,ASSGGTNYSPLH
once,TRBV29-1,TRBJ1-2,SVPGGGGNYGYT
NA,TRBV6-6,TRBJ1-2,AIRGQGANYGYT
NA,TRBV11-2,TRBJ2-5,ASSLAGWQETQY